This paragraph covers one TCR beta chain sequence. Its specificity is unknown. These data come from a study of PD-1 blockade in classical Hodgkin lymphoma. Whole-study results and caveats: Complete responders showed a baseline diversity that resembled the diversity of newly diagnosed patients. Newly diagnosed patients were reported to exhibit reduced baseline TCR diversity relative to healthy donors.

Each patient relapsed following autologous stem cell transplantation, and prior brentuximab vedotin exposure differed. Germline CDR1 reads LNHDA; CDR2 reads SQIVND (reference sequence). The CDR3 contains 13 residues. Trimming removed 7 bases at V and 7 bases at J, with 16 bases between. Repertoires were generated with immunoSEQ multiplex PCR, while TCRdb's copy carries only in-frame clones and drops some. The sample contains roughly 60,000 clones, approximately 90% of which appear only once. The sample here was peripheral blood mononuclear cells (PBMCs), taken before the second cycle of nivolumab. This receptor was obtained from a human donor with classical Hodgkin lymphoma. The rearrangement links TRBV19 to TRBJ1-1; possibly TRBD1 for D (6 bases). CDR3 sequence reads: CASKLWEDSEAFF. CDR3 DNA sequence: TGTGCCAGTAAGCTGTGGGAGGACAGTGAAGCTTTCTTT.